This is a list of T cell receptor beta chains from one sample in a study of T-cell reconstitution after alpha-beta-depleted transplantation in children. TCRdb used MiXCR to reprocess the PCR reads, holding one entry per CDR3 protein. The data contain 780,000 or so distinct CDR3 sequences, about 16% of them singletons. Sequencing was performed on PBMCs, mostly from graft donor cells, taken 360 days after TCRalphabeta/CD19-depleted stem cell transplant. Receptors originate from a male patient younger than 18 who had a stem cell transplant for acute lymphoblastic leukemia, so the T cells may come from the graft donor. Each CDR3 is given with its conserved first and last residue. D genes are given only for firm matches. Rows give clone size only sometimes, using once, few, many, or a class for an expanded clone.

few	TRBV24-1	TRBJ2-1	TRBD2	TGTGCCACCAGTGAATACCCGGGGTATGAGCGGGGGGGCTACAATGAGCAGTTCTTC	CATSEYPGYERGGYNEQFF
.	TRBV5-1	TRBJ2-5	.	TGCGCCAGCAGCTTGCTAGCGGAAAGGGGGGGAGAGACCCAGTACTTC	CASSLLAERGGETQYF
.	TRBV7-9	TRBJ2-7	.	TGTGCCAGCAGCTTAAAGAGTTGGGGCCTCTACGAGCAGTACTTC	CASSLKSWGLYEQYF
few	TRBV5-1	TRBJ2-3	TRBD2	TGCGCCAGCAGCCTCACTAGCGGGAGGGCCAGTCTGGATACGCAGTATTTT	CASSLTSGRASLDTQYF
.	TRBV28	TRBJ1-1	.	TGTGCCAGCAAATCTCTAGGGCGGGGATTGAACACTGAAGCTTTCTTT	CASKSLGRGLNTEAFF
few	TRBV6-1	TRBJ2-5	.	TGTGCCAGCAGTGTAACGGCAGCTCTGGACCAGTACTTC	CASSVTAALDQYF
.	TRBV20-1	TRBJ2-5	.	TGCAGTGCTAGAGATGGGCTAGCCTGGGAGACCCAGTACTTC	CSARDGLAWETQYF
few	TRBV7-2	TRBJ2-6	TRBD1	TGTGCCAGCAGCTACTACAGGGGCCAGTCTGGGGCCAACGTCCTGACTTTC	CASSYYRGQSGANVLTF
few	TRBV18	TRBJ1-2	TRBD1	TGTGCCAGCTCACCGGGACAGACGGAAGTGTTGAGCTACACCTTC	CASSPGQTEVLSYTF
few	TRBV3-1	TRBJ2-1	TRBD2	TGTGCCAGCAGCCAATCGCCACTGGGACTAGCCGTCTATGAGCAGTTCTTC	CASSQSPLGLAVYEQFF
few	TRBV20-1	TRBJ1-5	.	TGCAGTGCTAGAGCCTTCAGGACGGGTCAGTACAATCAGCCCCAGCATTTT	CSARAFRTGQYNQPQHF
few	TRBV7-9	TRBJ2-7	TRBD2	TGTGCCAGCAGCTTAGTCACTAGCGTCGAGCAGTACTTC	CASSLVTSVEQYF
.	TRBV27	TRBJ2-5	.	TGTGCCAGCAGTCCCCGGACATTAGGCCAAGAGACCCAGTACTTC	CASSPRTLGQETQYF
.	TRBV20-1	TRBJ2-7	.	TGCAGTGCTGTCCCTTTGGACGAGCAGTACTTC	CSAVPLDEQYF
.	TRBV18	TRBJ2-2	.	TGTGCCAGCTCACTGAGCGTACTACTGAACACCGGGGAGCTGTTTTTT	CASSLSVLLNTGELFF
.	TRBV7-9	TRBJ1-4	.	TGTGCCAGCAGCGGAAGTCCCGGGACCGCGGTGAGAGAAAAACTGTTTTTT	CASSGSPGTAVREKLFF
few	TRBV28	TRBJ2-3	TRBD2	TGTGCCAGCAGTCCGCGGGGACTAGCGGGAGATTCAGATACGCAGTATTTT	CASSPRGLAGDSDTQYF
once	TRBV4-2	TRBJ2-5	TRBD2	TGTGCCAGCAGCCAAGTCGATCTAGCGGGGTCTGAGACCCAGTACTTC	CASSQVDLAGSETQYF
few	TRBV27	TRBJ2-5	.	TGTGCCAGCCGGGCCGGGAGCCCCGCCCGAGAGACCCAGTACTTC	CASRAGSPARETQYF
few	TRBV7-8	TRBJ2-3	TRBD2	TGTGCCAGCAGCTCGACGACGGGACTAAGCACAGATACGCAGTATTTT	CASSSTTGLSTDTQYF
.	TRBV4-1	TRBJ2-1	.	TGCGCCAGCAACCCCCGTGGTTACTCCTACAATGAGCAGTTCTTC	CASNPRGYSYNEQFF
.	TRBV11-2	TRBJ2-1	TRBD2	TGTGCCAGCAGCTTAGGTCTCAGGATAGCGGGAGTTAACTACAATGAGCAGTTCTTC	CASSLGLRIAGVNYNEQFF
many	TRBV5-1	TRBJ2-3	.	TGCGCCAGCAGCCCGACCCAAACAGGAGATACGCAGTATTTT	CASSPTQTGDTQYF
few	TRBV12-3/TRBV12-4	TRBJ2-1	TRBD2	TGTGCCAGCAGTTTGAATAGCGGGGACAATGAGCAGTTCTTC	CASSLNSGDNEQFF
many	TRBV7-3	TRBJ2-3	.	TGTGCCAGCAGCCCTGGTACCCCAGATACGCAGTATTTT	CASSPGTPDTQYF
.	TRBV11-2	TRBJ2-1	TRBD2	TGTGCCAGCAGCTTAGGCCCCACTAGCGGGAGCTCCTACAATGAGCAGTTCTTC	CASSLGPTSGSSYNEQFF
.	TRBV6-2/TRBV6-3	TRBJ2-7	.	TGTGCCAGCAGGCGGACGAGCGGAGTATACGAGCAGTACTTC	CASRRTSGVYEQYF
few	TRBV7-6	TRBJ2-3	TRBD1	TGTGCCAGCAGCCCAGACAGGGGGCGACGGACAGATACGCAGTATTTT	CASSPDRGRRTDTQYF
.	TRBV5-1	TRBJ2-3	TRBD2	TGCGCCAGCAGCTGGGGACTAGCGGGTTACACAGATACGCAGTATTTT	CASSWGLAGYTDTQYF
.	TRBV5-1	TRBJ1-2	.	TGCGCCAGCAGTTGGCAGGGGCCCTTCAACTATGGCTACACCTTC	CASSWQGPFNYGYTF
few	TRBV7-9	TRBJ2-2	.	TGTGCCAGCAGCTTAACCCGGGAGCTGTTTTTT	CASSLTRELFF
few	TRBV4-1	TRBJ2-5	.	TGCGCCAGCAGCCAAGGAGGAGGGCTGGGGACCCAGTACTTC	CASSQGGGLGTQYF
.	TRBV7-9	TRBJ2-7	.	TGTGCCAGCAGCTGGGGGTTGGACTACGAGCAGTACTTC	CASSWGLDYEQYF
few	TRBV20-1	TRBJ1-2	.	TGCAGTGCTAGTCGGGACTATGGCTACACCTTC	CSASRDYGYTF
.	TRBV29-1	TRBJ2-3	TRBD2	TGCAGCGTACCCCCGGGACTAGCGGACACAGATACGCAGTATTTT	CSVPPGLADTDTQYF
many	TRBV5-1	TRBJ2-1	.	TGCGCCAGCAGCTCCAACTCAGTGGGCTGGGACTACAATGAGCAGTTCTTC	CASSSNSVGWDYNEQFF
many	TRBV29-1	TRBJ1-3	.	TGCAGCGCCGACACGAGCTCTGGAAACACCATATATTTT	CSADTSSGNTIYF
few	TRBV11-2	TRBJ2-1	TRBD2	TGTGCCAGCAGCTTTTACCCTAGCGGGACATACAATGAGCAGTTCTTC	CASSFYPSGTYNEQFF
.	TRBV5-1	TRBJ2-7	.	TGCGCCAGCAGCCTCACCGAGGGGCGCTATTCCTACGAGCAGTACTTC	CASSLTEGRYSYEQYF
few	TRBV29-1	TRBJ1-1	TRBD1	TGCAGCGTTAGACCCATCCGGGACAGGGGAGGGAACACTGAAGCTTTCTTT	CSVRPIRDRGGNTEAFF
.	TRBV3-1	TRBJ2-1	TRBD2	TGTGCCAGCAGCCCCTCCCGGGCGGGAGGATACAATGAGCAGTTCTTC	CASSPSRAGGYNEQFF
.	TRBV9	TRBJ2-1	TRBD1	TGTGCCAGCAGCGTAGGCGGGACAGGGGGGGAGCAGTTCTTC	CASSVGGTGGEQFF
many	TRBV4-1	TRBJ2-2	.	TGCGCCAGCAGCAAGGGAGTAGGGCGGAACACCGGGGAGCTGTTTTTT	CASSKGVGRNTGELFF
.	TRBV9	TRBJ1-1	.	TGTGCCAGCAGCCGAGAAAATGCGGGTGCAGGGGCTTTCTTT	CASSRENAGAGAFF
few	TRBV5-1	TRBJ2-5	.	TGCGCCAGCAGGGAGGGCCCCCAAGAGACCCAGTACTTC	CASREGPQETQYF
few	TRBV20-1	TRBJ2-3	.	TGCAGTGCTAGAGACGGCTTTAAGGGCACAGATACGCAGTATTTT	CSARDGFKGTDTQYF
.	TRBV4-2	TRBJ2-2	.	TGTGCCAGCAGCCCCTGGCGGTCGAACACCGGGGAGCTGTTTTTT	CASSPWRSNTGELFF
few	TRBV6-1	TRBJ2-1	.	TGTGCCAGCGCCGGTGTTTTAGGGTTTCGGGGCAATGAGCAGTTCTTC	CASAGVLGFRGNEQFF